Presented here are 6 T cell receptor beta chains from one specimen sequenced in a study of Graves' ophthalmopathy and Graves' hyperthyroidism. Amplification from RNA transcripts yielded the TCR beta CDR3 regions. First-round RT-PCR with HTBI primers preceded a second-round multiplex PCR. TCRdb re-called the multiplex PCR reads with MiXCR, one entry per CDR3 protein. This table holds around 1,200,000 distinct CDR3 sequences, less than 45% found once. The sample consisted of peripheral blood or thyroid tissue (not recorded which). These receptors were obtained from an adult man with Graves' hyperthyroidism.

This clonotype was detected a few times. The chain's CDR3 is CASSLGDFQKETQYF. CDR3 DNA: TGTGCCAGCAGCCTCGGGGACTTTCAGAAAGAGACCCAGTACTTC. The rearrangement uses TRBV4-2 and TRBJ2-5, with a possible D match to TRBD2 (6 bases). The CDR3 contains 15 residues. Germline V lookup: CDR1 LGHNA, CDR2 YNFKEQ. Trimming pared 4 bases from V and 3 bases from J, leaving 15 bases between.

The chain couples TRBV25-1 to TRBJ2-6, with 8 bases that match TRBD1. The CDR3 has 19 residues. The ends lost 8 bases at V and 0 bases at J; junction bases unmatched: 15. Germline V gene data show CDR1 as MGHDK and CDR2 as SYGVNS. CDR3 protein: CASVVNAGQGDSGANVLTF. CDR3 nucleotide sequence: TGTGCCAGCGTTGTAAACGCAGGACAGGGAGACTCTGGGGCCAACGTCCTGACTTTC. The whole variable domain, filled in from reference TRBV25-1 and TRBJ2-6, reads EADIYQTPRYLVIGTGKKITLECSQTMGHDKMYWYQQDPGMELHLIHYSYGVNSTEKGDLSSESTVSRIRTEHFPLTLESARPSHTSQYLCASVVNAGQGDSGANVLTFGAGSRLTVL.

The chain joins TRBV20-1 to TRBJ1-2, with a weak D call TRBD1 (5 bases). CDR1 is DFQATT and CDR2 is SNEGSKA in the germline V gene (reference sequence). The CDR3 loop spans 16 amino acids. With 5 bases removed from V and 5 bases from J, the gap between germline ends came to 24 bases. CDR3 protein: CSAQGWFGAAGYGYTF. The DNA of the CDR3 is TGCAGTGCTCAGGGATGGTTTGGCGCGGCCGGTTATGGCTACACCTTC.

In regard to this clonotype: One end of the junction is discordant with germline, which a read error may explain. The genes are TRBV10-2 and TRBJ2-7; 9 positions agree with TRBD1. Germline values: CDR1 WSHSY, CDR2 SAAADI. The length of the CDR3 is 14 residues. The CDR3, as DNA: TGTGCCAGCAGTACTGGGGACAGGGATCGGGAGCAGTACTTC. Residues: CASSTGDRDREQYF.

This clonotype showed up many times. The gene calls are TRBV7-9 and TRBJ1-1; D gene ambiguous. The CDR3 totals 13 residues. Germline V CDR1 and CDR2: SEHNR, FQNEAQ (reference sequence). Trimming cost V 4 bases and J 6 bases, with 12 bases left between them. The CDR3 is CASSYWGTAEAFF. CDR3 coding DNA: TGTGCCAGCAGCTATTGGGGTACGGCTGAAGCTTTCTTT.

About this clonotype: Germline is not matched at one junction end, which may reflect a read error. The rearrangement joins TRBV20-1 to TRBJ2-7; D may correspond to TRBD1 or TRBD2 (5 bases each). The CDR3 spans 15 residues. Germline V CDR1 and CDR2: DFQATT, SNEGSKA (reference sequence). The CDR3 DNA follows: TGCAGTGCTAGAGATCCTAGGGGAGACTCCTACGAGGAGTACTTC. It translates to CSARDPRGDSYEEYF.